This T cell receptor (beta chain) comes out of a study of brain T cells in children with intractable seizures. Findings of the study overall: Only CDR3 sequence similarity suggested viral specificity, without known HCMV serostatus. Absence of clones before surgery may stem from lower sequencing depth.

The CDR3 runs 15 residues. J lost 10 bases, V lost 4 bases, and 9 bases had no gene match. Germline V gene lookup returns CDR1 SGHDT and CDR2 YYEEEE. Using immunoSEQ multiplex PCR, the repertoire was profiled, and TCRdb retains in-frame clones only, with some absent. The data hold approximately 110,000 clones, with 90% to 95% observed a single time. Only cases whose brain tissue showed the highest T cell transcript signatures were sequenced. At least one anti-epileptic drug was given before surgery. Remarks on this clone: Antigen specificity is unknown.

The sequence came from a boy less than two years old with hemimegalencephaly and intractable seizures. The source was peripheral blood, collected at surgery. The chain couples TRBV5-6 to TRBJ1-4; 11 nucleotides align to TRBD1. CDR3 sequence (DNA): TGTGCCAGCAGCGTATCCGGGACAGGGGGAGGAAAACTGTTTTTT. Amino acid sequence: CASSVSGTGGGKLFF. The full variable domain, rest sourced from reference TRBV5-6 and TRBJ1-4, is DAGVTQSPTHLIKTRGQQVTLRCSPKSGHDTVSWYQQALGQGPQFIFQYYEEEERQRGNFPDRFSGHQFPNYSSELNVNALLLGDSALYLCASSVSGTGGGKLFFGSGTQLSVL.